The rows below give T cell receptor beta chains drawn from one sample of a study of cytomegalovirus exposure and HLA in healthy donors. Profiling relied on immunoSEQ multiplex PCR, and the TCRdb table lists in-frame clones only, not all of them. This sample's table has some 71,000 clones. Input material: PBMCs. Receptors originate from a woman aged 30 to 39 in good health and CMV-seronegative. Both conserved end residues are part of each CDR3. The order of the fields is V gene, J gene, D gene, CDR3 DNA, CDR3 protein. D genes are given only for firm matches.

>TRBV29-1|TRBJ2-7|.
TGCAGCGTCCGGTTAGGGGGGGACGAGCAGTACTTC
CSVRLGGDEQYF
>TRBV20-1|TRBJ1-1|.
TGCAGTGCTAGAGAGGGCAGGGGAGCTTTCTTT
CSAREGRGAFF
>TRBV28|TRBJ2-7|.
TGTGCCAGCAGTTCCCCCGGACAGAGCTCCTACGAGCAGTACTTC
CASSSPGQSSYEQYF
>TRBV28|TRBJ2-7|.
TGTGCCAGCACCCAGGGGTCAGGGAACTACGAGCAGTACTTC
CASTQGSGNYEQYF
>TRBV27|TRBJ1-5|.
TGTGCCAGCAGCAAAGCCTTCGGGGGTGGCAATCAGCCCCAGCATTTT
CASSKAFGGGNQPQHF
>TRBV9|TRBJ2-7|.
TGTGCCAGCAGCGTAGGAGGGCCCCGCTACGAGCAGTACTTC
CASSVGGPRYEQYF
>TRBV6-5|TRBJ2-7|TRBD1
TGTGCCAGCAGTTACTCGGGGGACAGGGGTCACGAGCAGTACTTC
CASSYSGDRGHEQYF
>TRBV4-1|TRBJ2-5|TRBD2
TGCGCCAGCAGCCAATCCATAGCGGGGGATCAAGAGACCCAGTACTTC
CASSQSIAGDQETQYF
>TRBV5-1|TRBJ2-3|TRBD2
TGCGCCAGCAGCTTGGCCGATCGGGAGGTCACAGATACGCAGTATTTT
CASSLADREVTDTQYF
>TRBV5-6|TRBJ2-7|.
TGTGCCAGCAGCTTCTACCCTGTGGAGGCCCACGAGCAGTACTTC
CASSFYPVEAHEQYF
>TRBV28|TRBJ2-7|.
TGTGCCAGCCAATCTGTAAGACGGGGGAGAGCCTACGAGCAGTACTTC
CASQSVRRGRAYEQYF
>TRBV29-1|TRBJ2-7|.
TGCAGCGCTCTACTTTCGACTAACTACGAGCAGTACTTC
CSALLSTNYEQYF
>TRBV5-1|TRBJ1-1|.
TGCGCCAGCAGCTTTCAGACAGGCCGGTCGAACACTGAAGCTTTCTTT
CASSFQTGRSNTEAFF
>TRBV5-6|TRBJ2-5|TRBD2
TGTGCCAGCACCCAACTAGCGGGGATTCAAGAGACCCAGTACTTC
CASTQLAGIQETQYF
>TRBV9|TRBJ1-5|.
TGTGCCAGCAGCGTAGACGGTTATAGCAATCAGCCCCAGCATTTT
CASSVDGYSNQPQHF
>TRBV25-1|TRBJ2-7|TRBD2
TGTGCCAGCACCAACACCGGGGGGGCGGGGGAGCAGTACTTC
CASTNTGGAGEQYF
>TRBV4-1|TRBJ1-6|TRBD1
TGCGCCAGCAGCCAAGTGGGGACAGCAAATTCACCCCTCCACTTT
CASSQVGTANSPLHF
>TRBV2|TRBJ1-6|TRBD1
TGTGCCAGCAGTGAACTTCGCGGGACAGGGGTATCACCCCTCCACTTT
CASSELRGTGVSPLHF
>TRBV30|TRBJ1-1|.
TGTGCCTGGGGGCCGATCGCCTCTGAAGCTTTCTTT
CAWGPIASEAFF
>TRBV15|TRBJ1-2|.
TGTGCCACCAGCGAGGCGGGATCGGACTATGGCTACACCTTC
CATSEAGSDYGYTF
>TRBV30|TRBJ2-3|.
TGTGCCGGGATCTTTCAAGTCATCGGGAGTCTCGATACGCAGTATTTT
CAGIFQVIGSLDTQYF
>TRBV6-1|TRBJ2-1|TRBD2
TGTGCCAGCAGTGCCTGGGGACTAGCGGGGAAGTATGAGCAGTTCTTC
CASSAWGLAGKYEQFF
>TRBV18|TRBJ2-2|TRBD1
TGTGCCAGCTCGGAACAGGGGAAGGGGCCCGGGGAGCTGTTTTTT
CASSEQGKGPGELFF
>TRBV2|TRBJ1-5|.
TGTGCCAGCAGTCTACGGAGCAATCAGCCCCAGCATTTT
CASSLRSNQPQHF
>TRBV18|TRBJ2-7|TRBD1
TGTGCCAGCTCACCGACTCGGGACAGCTCCTACGAGCAGTACTTC
CASSPTRDSSYEQYF
>TRBV29-1|TRBJ1-1|.
TGCAGCGTTGACCCGACGGGGGAGATATCGAACACTGAAGCTTTCTTT
CSVDPTGEISNTEAFF
>TRBV28|TRBJ2-7|TRBD2
TGTGCCAGCATTGGGACTAGCGGGAGAAGCGAGCAGTACTTC
CASIGTSGRSEQYF
>TRBV4-2|TRBJ1-1|.
TGTGCCAGCAGCCAGGTTGGGAAAACGGGAAACACTGAAGCTTTCTTT
CASSQVGKTGNTEAFF
>TRBV5-1|TRBJ2-7|.
TGCGCCAGCAGCACAGGGTCCTCCTACGAGCAGTACTTC
CASSTGSSYEQYF
>TRBV7-2|TRBJ1-2|TRBD1
TGTGCCAGCAGCTTCCAGGGGGAGTATGGCTACACCTTC
CASSFQGEYGYTF